A single sample is the source of the 20 T cell receptor beta chains below, sequenced in a study of vaccination and CD4 T cells after COVID-19. Sequencing of DNA taken from cultured CD4+ T cells relied on the Oncomine TCR Beta short-read assay. TCRdb analysed the PCR reads with MiXCR anew, one entry per CDR3 protein. The table lists approximately 5,000 distinct CDR3 sequences, around 30% of them singletons. Indicated treatment: approximately 10-day PBMC culture with coronavirus spike peptide pools or control peptides (ViraFEST assay). Their antigens remain unidentified. Sequences were derived from CD4+ T cells from blood, cultured in vitro, sampled after SARS-CoV-2 vaccination. All receptors come from a human donor who had recovered from COVID-19.

The chain has TRBV6-5 and TRBJ1-5; TRBD1 might be the D (5 bases). The V end was cut by 6 bases, the J end by 0 bases, with 12 bases between. This CDR3 is 15 amino acids long. Per the germline V gene, CDR1 is MNHEY and CDR2 is SVGAGI. The CDR3 sequence is CASSYGGASNQPQHF. CDR3 coding DNA: TGTGCCAGCAGCTACGGGGGAGCTAGCAATCAGCCCCAGCATTTT.

This rearrangement joins TRBV6-4 to TRBJ2-3, with D unresolved. The germline V and J ends were trimmed by 2 bases and 1 base, with 7 bases remaining between them. CDR3 size: 14 residues. CDR1 MRHNA and CDR2 SNTAGT come from the germline V gene. The CDR3 loop is CASSDGLGTDTQYF. In DNA form, the CDR3 reads TGTGCCAGCAGTGACGGCCTAGGCACAGATACGCAGTATTTT.

The CDR3 loop reads CASSLYSGGASTDTQYF. DNA for the CDR3: TGTGCCAGCAGTTTATATTCGGGCGGGGCTAGCACAGATACGCAGTATTTT. This sequence joins TRBV28 and TRBJ2-3, with D tentatively TRBD2 (6 bases). This CDR3 is built from 17 residues. Germline values: CDR1 MDHEN, CDR2 SYDVKM. V lost 1 base and J lost 0, with 14 bases in between.

This clonotype has only a few counts. The rearrangement joins TRBV28 to TRBJ1-5, with 8 bases that match TRBD1. V was clipped by 8 bases and J by 5 bases; unmatched bases: 2. The germline V gene has CDR1 MDHEN and CDR2 SYDVKM. CDR3 size: 12 residues. The CDR3: CASYRGDQPQHF. The CDR3 DNA is TGTGCCAGCTACAGGGGGGATCAGCCCCAGCATTTT. Variable domain in full (rest from reference TRBV28 and TRBJ1-5): DVKVTQSSRYLVKRTGEKVFLECVQDMDHENMFWYRQDPGLGLRLIYFSYDVKMKEKGDIPEGYSVSREKKERFSLILESASTNQTSMYLCASYRGDQPQHFGDGTRLSIL.

V gene TRBV27 combines with J gene TRBJ1-6; 12 bases map to TRBD1. The CDR3 length is 17 residues. Germline V CDR1 and CDR2: MNHEY, SMNVEV (reference sequence). V trimming: 4 bases; J trimming: 6 bases; junction bases outside the gene matches: 7. The CDR3, as DNA: TGTGCCAGCAGTTCCCGGGACAGGGGGCTTGGTAATTCACCCCTCCACTTT. Its translation: CASSSRDRGLGNSPLHF.

This clonotype showed up just once. The chain has TRBV7-9 and TRBJ1-3; TRBD1 might be the D (5 bases). Germline CDR1 reads SEHNR; CDR2 reads FQNEAQ (reference sequence). CDR3 length: 16 amino acids. V dropped 0 bases and J dropped 1 base, with 10 bases sitting between them. In DNA form, the CDR3 reads TGTGCCAGCAGCTTAGCGGCAGGGCGGTCTGGAAACACCATATATTTT. Amino acid sequence: CASSLAAGRSGNTIYF.

This clonotype appeared a few times. The chain employs TRBV7-2 and TRBJ1-6; TRBD1 matches 8 bases. Looked up from germline, CDR1 is SGHTA and CDR2 is FQGNSA. The junction had 3 bases not matched to a gene; V was cut back by 1 base and J by 7 bases. The CDR3 spans 15 residues. The CDR3 protein is CASSLDQGANSPLHF. The CDR3, as DNA: TGTGCCAGCAGCTTAGATCAGGGGGCGAATTCACCCCTCCACTTT.

There are a few counts of this clonotype. J is TRBJ1-1 and V is TRBV4-2; 7 bases are a match to TRBD1. The CDR3 spans 15 residues. CDR1 and CDR2 from the germline V gene are LGHNA and YNFKEQ. The V and J ends lost 0 bases and 1 base, in that order; junction bases with no gene match: 2. DNA of the CDR3: TGTGCCAGCAGCCAAGACTGGACAGGGAACACTGAAGCTTTCTTT. It encodes CASSQDWTGNTEAFF.

The chain links TRBV27 to TRBJ2-3, with D possibly matching TRBD2 (5 bases). Trimming took off 5 bases at V and 1 base at J, with 7 bases between the two ends. CDR1 is MNHEY, CDR2 SMNVEV, per germline (reference sequence). The CDR3 length is 13 residues. CDR3 residues: CASSPGGTDTQYF. Written as DNA, the CDR3 is TGTGCCAGCAGTCCCGGGGGCACAGATACGCAGTATTTT.

By proportion, this clonotype is medium-sized (0.01 to 0.1%). This chain joins TRBV6-1 and TRBJ2-5; D remains unclear. Germline V gene data show CDR1 as MNHNS and CDR2 as SASEGT. Trimming removed 8 bases from V and 7 bases from J, with 17 bases in between. This CDR3 is 13 amino acids long. The CDR3 nucleotides read TGTGCCAGCCGACCCGTATGGTGGGGGACCCAGTACTTC. This encodes CASRPVWWGTQYF.

This clonotype is medium-sized. The V call is TRBV7-8, the J call TRBJ2-5, with TRBD2 as a possible D gene (6 bases). The V gene's germline CDR1 is SGHVS and CDR2 FQNEAQ. There are 16 residues in the CDR3. Trimming shortened V by 1 base and J by 3 bases, and 15 bases separated the two germline ends. The CDR3 reads CASSLGISGPEETQYF. The CDR3 bases are TGTGCCAGCAGCTTAGGGATTAGCGGTCCGGAAGAGACCCAGTACTTC.

This clonotype is medium-sized within its sample. V gene TRBV19 combines with J gene TRBJ2-5; possibly TRBD1 for D (6 bases). CDR3 length: 12 residues. Between the trimmed V and J ends, which lost 7 bases and 7 bases, there was a span of 13 bases. The germline V gene encodes CDR1 LNHDA and CDR2 SQIVND (reference sequence). CDR3 nucleotide sequence: TGTGCCAGTAAGGGGACAACTGGGACCCAGTACTTC. Encoded protein: CASKGTTGTQYF.

The J gene is TRBJ1-5, the V gene TRBV28, with TRBD1 matching over 8 bases. The CDR3 is made up of 15 amino acids. Germline V CDR1 and CDR2: MDHEN, SYDVKM. The junction had 9 bases not matched to a gene; V was cut back by 5 bases and J by 6 bases. The CDR3 bases are TGTGCCAGCAGTCTCCAGGGGGCTCTCGTTCAGCCCCAGCATTTT. Protein sequence: CASSLQGALVQPQHF.

This clonotype rates as medium-sized (0.01 to 0.1%). CDR3 region: CSATGDGDQPQHF. The CDR3 DNA sequence: TGCAGTGCAACAGGGGATGGAGATCAGCCCCAGCATTTT. V and J are TRBV20-1 and TRBJ1-5; 7 bases line up with TRBD1. This CDR3 contains 13 residues. Germline CDR1 DFQATT, CDR2 SNEGSKA (reference sequence). Trimming at V came to 6 bases and at J to 5 bases, leaving 7 bases not matched to a gene.

This clonotype was detected only a few times. The V call is TRBV7-9, the J call TRBJ2-7; TRBD2 might be the D (5 bases). With 4 bases removed from V and 4 bases from J, the gap between germline ends came to 17 bases. CDR1 and CDR2 from the germline V gene are SEHNR and FQNEAQ (reference sequence). The CDR3 is 15 amino acids. For the CDR3, the DNA is TGTGCCAGCAGCTCCAGTCCGGTCCCGGGGTACGAGCAGTACTTC. This sequence encodes CASSSSPVPGYEQYF.

V gene TRBV20-1 combines with J gene TRBJ2-3; weak D call: TRBD2 (6 bases). The germline V gene encodes CDR1 DFQATT and CDR2 SNEGSKA (reference sequence). The CDR3 totals 15 residues. The V and J ends lost 0 bases and 6 bases respectively, with 16 bases between them. CDR3 loop: CSARDASASGDTQYF. Written as DNA, the CDR3 is TGCAGTGCTAGAGATGCTAGCGCGTCCGGGGATACGCAGTATTTT.

This rearrangement joins TRBV28 to TRBJ2-1; maybe TRBD2 (6 bases). Germline CDR1 and CDR2: MDHEN and SYDVKM. The V gene lost 7 bases and the J gene lost 6 bases, with 13 bases spanning the gap. The CDR3 contains 13 residues. This CDR3 is CASISRGFNEQFF. CDR3 DNA: TGTGCCAGCATTTCCCGGGGGTTCAATGAGCAGTTCTTC.

This clonotype was detected only once. The chain employs TRBV24-1 and TRBJ2-1; possible D gene TRBD2, 5 bases. Trimming took 6 bases from V and 7 from J, leaving 15 bases between them. The length of the CDR3 is 14 residues. The germline V gene encodes CDR1 KGHDR and CDR2 SFDVKD. CDR3 protein: CATSIRGSQNEQFF. The DNA of the CDR3 is TGTGCCACCAGTATCAGAGGGAGTCAGAATGAGCAGTTCTTC.

The genes are TRBV7-2 and TRBJ1-5, with D possibly TRBD1 on 5 matching bases. Between the trimmed V and J ends, which lost 1 base and 2 bases, there was a span of 6 bases. The CDR3 is made up of 14 amino acids. Germline CDR1 reads SGHTA; CDR2 reads FQGNSA. CDR3 amino acids: CASSLVGGNQPQHF. The DNA of the CDR3 is TGTGCCAGCAGCTTAGTAGGGGGCAATCAGCCCCAGCATTTT.

This clonotype was observed a single time. The chain employs TRBV5-1 and TRBJ1-1; a possible D gene is TRBD1 (5 bases). Between the trimmed V and J ends, which lost 2 bases and 4 bases, there was a span of 12 bases. This CDR3 region has 14 residues. Germline values: CDR1 SGHRS, CDR2 YFSETQ. In DNA form, the CDR3 reads TGCGCCAGCAGCTTAGGAGCAACAGGCACTGAAGCTTTCTTT. Its protein product is CASSLGATGTEAFF.